In its sample, the clone carrying this T cell receptor (delta chain) is medium-sized (0.01 to 0.1%). These data come from a study of delta chains in infants with herpesvirus infections. Reverse transcription of PBMC RNA used primers specific for the gamma and delta chains. TCRdb ran CATT on the RT-PCR reads. The data hold around 1,300 delta-chain clones, with less than 8.5% observed a single time. The clonotype originates from a human donor who was a Ugandan infant, either HIV-exposed or HIV-unexposed (not recorded which). Sequenced material: peripheral blood, taken at time point 1 of longitudinal follow-up.

Here the CDR3 reads CALGELRVWGIPIRPLIF. The CDR3 nucleotides read TGTGCTCTTGGGGAACTTAGGGTCTGGGGGATCCCAATACGACCCCTGATCTTT. This chain joins TRDV1 and TRDJ4; 9 bases are a match to TRDD3. Germline loops: CDR1 TSWWSYY, CDR2 QGS. V was pared by 0 bases and J by 3 bases, with 14 bases of the junction left unmatched. The CDR3 runs 18 residues.